The TCR beta chain described here comes from a study of healthy donors' naive CD4 and CD8 T cells. Starting from around 500 ng of total RNA, TCR libraries were made with linear amplification. TCRdb independently ran MiXCR on the reads; one entry per CDR3 protein. The sample has about 180,000 distinct CDR3 sequences, about 70% seen once. The CDR3 is 11 residues long. From germline, CDR1 is DFQATT and CDR2 SNEGSKA (reference sequence). Trimming took 6 bases from V and 5 from J, leaving 10 bases between them. Naive T cells were sorted: CD4+CD8-CD45RO-CD45RA+ for CD4+, CD8+CD4-CD45RA+CD27bright for CD8+. This clonotype was seen only once.

The sequencing sample was made of naive CD4+ and CD8+ T cells sorted from blood, pooled from several donors. The chain is built from TRBV20-1 and TRBJ2-5; no clear D. This TCR came from a pool of human donors in good health; the sample pools cells from several healthy donors. This CDR3 reads CSADVRETQYF. For the CDR3, the DNA is TGCAGTGCGGATGTGCGGGAGACCCAGTACTTC.